In its sample, the clone carrying this TCR beta chain was seen a few times. Data came from immunoSEQ multiplex PCR; TCRdb stores just in-frame clones and leaves some out. The sample has fewer than 350,000 clones; 65% to 90% are singletons. This specimen comes from a study of blood T cell repertoires in COVID-19. The TCR sequence derives from a woman aged 60-75 years with active or convalescent COVID-19. The sample consisted of peripheral blood.

CDR3 sequence: CASIIQGKYEQYF. The CDR3 nucleotides are TGTGCCAGCATCATACAGGGGAAGTACGAGCAGTACTTC. The chain carries TRBV6-5 and TRBJ2-7, with 7 bases fitting TRBD1. After removal of 7 bases from V and 4 bases from J, the junction contained 7 bases not matched to a gene. Per the germline V gene, CDR1 is MNHEY and CDR2 is SVGAGI. The CDR3 consists of 13 residues.